This entry lists 2 T cell receptor beta chains sequenced from one sample in a study of blood T cell repertoires in COVID-19. Here immunoSEQ multiplex PCR was the method, and the copy in TCRdb shows in-frame clones only, minus some. The profile shows approximately 530,000 clones, less than 90% of them singletons. Sequenced: peripheral blood. The receptors stem from a woman in her 50s with COVID-19, enrolled during active disease.

The chain combines TRBV18 with TRBJ1-2, with D possibly matching TRBD1 (6 bases). Per germline, CDR1 KGHSH and CDR2 LQKENI. The germline V and J ends were trimmed by 2 bases and 9 bases, with 16 bases remaining between them. The CDR3 consists of 14 residues. The CDR3 DNA is TGTGCCAGCTCACCAGGGCAGGGGCTTCTAAGCTACACCTTC. Translating gives CASSPGQGLLSYTF.

The chain joins TRBV5-1 to TRBJ1-1; tentatively, D is TRBD1 (5 bases). CDR3 length: 16 amino acids. Germline CDR1 SGHRS, CDR2 YFSETQ. Trimming removed 0 bases from V and 1 base from J, with 13 bases in between. The CDR3 loop is CASSLGQTTWNTEAFF. CDR3 bases: TGCGCCAGCAGCTTGGGACAGACCACCTGGAACACTGAAGCTTTCTTT. Variable domain in full (rest from reference TRBV5-1 and TRBJ1-1): KAGVTQTPRYLIKTRGQQVTLSCSPISGHRSVSWYQQTPGQGLQFLFEYFSETQRNKGNFPGRFSGRQFSNSRSEMNVSTLELGDSALYLCASSLGQTTWNTEAFFGQGTRLTVV.